Each of the 16 T cell receptor beta chains below was sequenced from the same sample in a study of cytomegalovirus exposure and HLA in healthy donors (dated by TCRdb to about 2017). Receptor libraries were prepared by the immunoSEQ multiplex PCR assay. This immuneACCESS table, as held by TCRdb, lists in-frame sequences with V and J called but not all clones. Of the missing ones, under half trace to an unresolved V gene in checked studies; the others have no known cause. The sample contains approximately 170,000 clones, 91% of them found a single time. The top ten clonotypes cover approximately 3% of the sample. The sample consisted of PBMCs. These receptor sequences come from a woman between 18 and 30 years old in good health and CMV-seropositive.

CDR3 protein: CASSIQFLLFNYGYTF. The CDR3 DNA is TGTGCCAGTAGTATCCAGTTCCTCCTCTTTAACTATGGCTACACCTTC. The chain has TRBV19 and TRBJ1-2; D gene ambiguous. CDR1 and CDR2 from the germline V gene are LNHDA and SQIVND (reference sequence). V was clipped by 3 bases and J by 1 base, with 15 bases between them. The CDR3 loop spans 16 amino acids.

This clone has just one count. V gene TRBV25-1 combines with J gene TRBJ2-3; TRBD2 matches at 10 bases. The CDR3 has 16 residues. With V trimmed by 3 bases and J by 6 bases, 9 bases remained unmatched. CDR1 and CDR2 from the germline V gene are MGHDK and SYGVNS. The DNA of the CDR3 is TGTGCCAGCAGTGACCCAGCGGGGGGGGCCCGGGATACGCAGTATTTT. Translation: CASSDPAGGARDTQYF.

CDR3 sequence reads: CASRAIGTGASNQPQHF. As DNA, the CDR3 is TGTGCCAGCAGGGCTATCGGGACAGGCGCAAGCAATCAGCCCCAGCATTTT. The chain links TRBV27 to TRBJ1-5; 8 bases line up with TRBD1. The CDR3 sequence is 17 residues long. CDR1 and CDR2 (germline): MNHEY, SMNVEV (reference sequence). V gave up 6 bases and J gave up 1 base; unmatched junction bases: 11.

This rearrangement joins TRBV27 to TRBJ1-6; a possible D gene is TRBD1 (5 bases). The CDR3 has 15 residues. Trimming took 6 bases from V and 4 from J, leaving 13 bases between them. Germline CDR1 reads MNHEY; CDR2 reads SMNVEV (reference sequence). CDR3 loop: CASSRTGVYNSPLHF. For the CDR3, the DNA is TGTGCCAGCAGCAGGACGGGGGTTTATAATTCACCCCTCCACTTT.

This clone is a singleton in its sample. The chain couples TRBV7-3 to TRBJ2-1, with 9 nucleotides matching TRBD2. CDR1 and CDR2 from the germline V gene are SGHTA and FQGTGA. The CDR3 is 18 residues long. The V gene end was trimmed by 2 bases and the J gene end by 6 bases; junction bases not matched to a gene: 14. The CDR3 reads CASSLGTIGTSLLNEQFF. The CDR3 DNA reads TGTGCCAGCAGCTTAGGAACGATCGGGACTAGCCTCCTCAATGAGCAGTTCTTC.

This clone came up once. The rearrangement links TRBV18 to TRBJ1-1; possibly TRBD1 for D (5 bases). Germline V lookup: CDR1 KGHSH, CDR2 LQKENI. The CDR3 spans 16 residues. Trimming took 1 base from V and 3 from J, leaving 15 bases between them. The CDR3 here is CASSPRMGGADTEAFF. CDR3 nucleotide sequence: TGTGCCAGCTCACCACGAATGGGGGGAGCGGACACTGAAGCTTTCTTT.

The chain recombines TRBV7-9 with TRBJ1-5; 10 nucleotides agree with TRBD1. Germline CDR1 SEHNR, CDR2 FQNEAQ (reference sequence). This CDR3 comprises 17 residues. After removal of 0 bases from V and 3 bases from J, the junction contained 5 bases not matched to a gene. CDR3 sequence (DNA): TGTGCCAGCAGCTTAGCCAGGGGACAGGGGCCCAATCAGCCCCAGCATTTT. Protein sequence: CASSLARGQGPNQPQHF. The entire variable domain, with the rest obtained from reference TRBV7-9 and TRBJ1-5, is as follows: DTGVSQNPRHKITKRGQNVTFRCDPISEHNRLYWYRQTLGQGPEFLTYFQNEAQLEKSRLLSDRFSAERPKGSFSTLEIQRTEQGDSAMYLCASSLARGQGPNQPQHFGDGTRLSIL.

The V gene is TRBV5-1, the J gene TRBJ2-6; TRBD1 aligns across 7 bases. The germline V gene has CDR1 SGHRS and CDR2 YFSETQ. The CDR3 has 16 residues. After removal of 4 bases from V and 2 bases from J, the junction contained 6 bases not matched to a gene. For the CDR3, the DNA is TGCGCCAGCAGCCCACCGCAGGGGGCTGGGGCCAACGTCCTGACTTTC. Translation: CASSPPQGAGANVLTF.

The CDR3 protein is CASTGQGAPGANVLTF. DNA for the CDR3: TGTGCCAGCACGGGACAGGGGGCGCCTGGGGCCAACGTCCTGACTTTC. The chain has TRBV27 and TRBJ2-6, with 12 nucleotides matching TRBD1. The CDR3 loop spans 16 amino acids. In germline, CDR1 is MNHEY, CDR2 SMNVEV (reference sequence). J was trimmed by 2 bases and V by 7 bases; bases with no gene match: 3.

The chain combines TRBV11-1 with TRBJ2-7; TRBD1 agrees at 9 bases. Germline V gene lookup returns CDR1 SGHAT and CDR2 FQDESV (reference sequence). V shed 4 bases, J shed 4 bases, and the junction held 5 bases outside the gene matches. This CDR3 contains 14 residues. CDR3 sequence reads: CASSYGTGSYEQYF. The DNA for the CDR3 is TGTGCCAGCAGCTACGGGACAGGGTCGTACGAGCAGTACTTC. Supplemented by reference TRBV11-1 and TRBJ2-7, the full variable domain reads EAEVAQSPRYKITEKSQAVAFWCDPISGHATLYWYRQILGQGPELLVQFQDESVVDDSQLPKDRFSAERLKGVDSTLKIQPAELGDSAMYLCASSYGTGSYEQYFGPGTRLTVT.

The chain has TRBV4-2 and TRBJ2-1; 9 bases agree with TRBD2. The CDR3 length is 16 residues. CDR1 is LGHNA and CDR2 is YNFKEQ in the germline V gene. After removal of 0 bases from V and 7 bases from J, the junction contained 7 bases not matched to a gene. The CDR3 DNA sequence: TGTGCCAGCAGCCAAGAAGGGCGGGAGGGCATGAATGAGCAGTTCTTC. This translates into CASSQEGREGMNEQFF.

V and J are TRBV15 and TRBJ1-4; D might be TRBD1 (5 bases). Germline-derived CDR1 and CDR2 are LNHNV and YYDKDF (reference sequence). Trimming cost V 3 bases and J 8 bases, with 13 bases left between them. This CDR3 comprises 14 residues. The CDR3 loop is CATSREGRSEKLFF. The DNA for the CDR3 is TGTGCCACCAGCAGGGAGGGGAGATCGGAAAAACTGTTTTTT.

V gene TRBV29-1 combines with J gene TRBJ2-3; 10 bases fit TRBD2. The CDR3 totals 17 residues. CDR1 SQVTM and CDR2 ANQGSEA come from the germline V gene. The junction had 17 bases not matched to a gene; V was cut back by 7 bases and J by 4 bases. The chain's CDR3 is CSAAGTSAPRRPDTQYF. The CDR3 nucleotides are TGCAGCGCCGCCGGGACTAGCGCTCCGAGACGCCCAGATACGCAGTATTTT.

The chain joins TRBV6-1 to TRBJ1-2, with 7 nucleotides matching TRBD1. Germline V gives CDR1 MNHNS, CDR2 SASEGT. This CDR3 is built from 13 residues. After removal of 8 bases from V and 8 bases from J, the junction contained 11 bases not matched to a gene. CDR3 sequence: CASHETGVRGYTF. The DNA for the CDR3 is TGTGCCAGCCACGAAACAGGGGTGAGGGGCTACACCTTC.

This rearrangement joins TRBV7-3 to TRBJ2-1, with 13 bases identical to TRBD2. Per germline, CDR1 SGHTA and CDR2 FQGTGA. V shed 2 bases and J 7 bases; nucleotides not matched to a gene: 8. The CDR3 has 17 amino acids. The chain's CDR3 is CASSLARTSGSANEQFF. In DNA form, the CDR3 reads TGTGCCAGCAGCTTAGCCCGGACTAGCGGGAGTGCTAATGAGCAGTTCTTC.

The chain carries TRBV18 and TRBJ1-2; tentatively, D is TRBD1 (5 bases). Deletions cut 3 bases from V and 8 bases from J, with 16 bases between. Germline assignment: CDR1 KGHSH and CDR2 LQKENI. This CDR3 spans 14 amino acids. CDR3 in amino acids: CASSPGGDGDGYTF. CDR3 nucleotides: TGTGCCAGCTCACCGGGGGGGGATGGAGACGGCTACACCTTC.